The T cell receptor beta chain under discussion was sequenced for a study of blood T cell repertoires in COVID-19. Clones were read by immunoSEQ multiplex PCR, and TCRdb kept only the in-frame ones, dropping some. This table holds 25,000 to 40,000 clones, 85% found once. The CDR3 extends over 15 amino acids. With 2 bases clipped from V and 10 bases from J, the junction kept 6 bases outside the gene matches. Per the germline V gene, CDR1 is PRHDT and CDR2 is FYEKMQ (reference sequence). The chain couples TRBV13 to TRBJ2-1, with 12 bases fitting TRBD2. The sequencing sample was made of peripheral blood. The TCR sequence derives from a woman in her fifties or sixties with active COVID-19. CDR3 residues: CASSLPGLAGLEQFF. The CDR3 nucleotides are TGTGCCAGCAGCTTACCGGGACTAGCGGGTCTGGAGCAGTTCTTC. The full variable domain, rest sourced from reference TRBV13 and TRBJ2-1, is AAGVIQSPRHLIKEKRETATLKCYPIPRHDTVYWYQQGPGQDPQFLISFYEKMQSDKGSIPDRFSAQQFSDYHSELNMSSLELGDSALYFCASSLPGLAGLEQFFGPGTRLTVL.